This passage covers 16 T cell receptor beta chains from one sample sequenced in a study of blood T cell repertoires in COVID-19. This table comes from immunoSEQ multiplex PCR, and its TCRdb copy is limited to in-frame clones, with some not included. This sample has more than 85,000 clones, with around 90% found just once. Sequencing was performed on peripheral blood. The receptor set was obtained from a woman in her forties or fifties with COVID-19, enrolled during active disease.

The chain links TRBV6-5 to TRBJ1-2; D is unclear. V gave up 6 bases and J gave up 5 bases, with 13 bases separating them. The CDR3 is made up of 13 amino acids. Germline V gene sequence: CDR1 MNHEY, CDR2 SVGAGI. The CDR3 sequence is CASSGAGIYGYTF. The DNA of the CDR3 is TGTGCCAGCAGCGGAGCGGGGATATATGGCTACACCTTC.

DNA for the CDR3: TGTGCCAGCAGGGCCCCCGGACTAGAGACCCAGTACTTC. It translates to CASRAPGLETQYF. The rearrangement links TRBV2 to TRBJ2-5; TRBD2 might be the D (5 bases). The CDR3 runs 13 residues. V was shortened by 6 bases and J by 4 bases, with 12 bases between the two germline ends. Germline CDR1 is SNHLY and CDR2 is FYNNEI.

This sequence joins TRBV11-3 and TRBJ1-1; D unclear. The V and J ends lost 6 bases and 6 bases respectively, with 8 bases between them. This CDR3 is 11 amino acids long. Germline V gives CDR1 SGHNT, CDR2 YENEEA. CDR3 region: CASSLFSEAFF. The CDR3 DNA reads TGTGCCAGCAGTCTTTTTTCTGAAGCTTTCTTT.

The V call is TRBV28, the J call TRBJ1-2; TRBD1 agrees at 8 bases. The CDR3 runs 15 residues. Germline V lookup: CDR1 MDHEN, CDR2 SYDVKM. V gave up 5 bases and J gave up 4 bases; unmatched junction bases: 9. The CDR3 region has the DNA TGTGCCAGCAGTCCTCCCCGACAGGGGATCTATGGCTACACCTTC. Translation gives CASSPPRQGIYGYTF.

The chain employs TRBV3-1 (or the pseudogene TRBV3-2) and TRBJ2-7; no clear D. Germline CDR1 LGHDT, CDR2 YNNKEL (reference sequence). Trimming shortened V by 0 bases and J by 4 bases, and 4 bases separated the two germline ends. The CDR3 consists of 12 residues. The CDR3 sequence is CASSQDLYEQYF. DNA of the CDR3: TGTGCCAGCAGCCAAGATTTATACGAGCAGTACTTC.

The sample holds one count of this clone. The V call is TRBV6-1, the J call TRBJ2-7; D not resolved. Germline V gene lookup returns CDR1 MNHNS and CDR2 SASEGT. The CDR3 runs 13 residues. V lost 1 base to trimming and J lost 2 bases, with 6 bases between them. DNA of the CDR3: TGTGCCAGCAGTGAAGTACTGACCTACGAGCAGTACTTC. The encoded protein is CASSEVLTYEQYF.

V usage is TRBV11-2 and J usage is TRBJ2-7; D gene ambiguous. The CDR3 has 15 amino acids. With 1 base removed from V and 1 base from J, the gap between germline ends came to 11 bases. Germline-derived CDR1 and CDR2 are SGHAT and FQNNGV. This chain's CDR3 is CASSLVSALSYEQYF. For the CDR3, the DNA is TGTGCCAGCAGCTTAGTGTCTGCACTTTCCTACGAGCAGTACTTC. Filled out from reference TRBV11-2 and TRBJ2-7, the complete variable domain reads EAGVAQSPRYKIIEKRQSVAFWCNPISGHATLYWYQQILGQGPKLLIQFQNNGVVDDSQLPKDRFSAERLKGVDSTLKIQPAKLEDSAVYLCASSLVSALSYEQYFGPGTRLTVT.

In DNA, the CDR3 is TGTGCCAGTAGTATGGACAGCCTATTGGGGACCCAGTACTTC. Encoded protein: CASSMDSLLGTQYF. The chain is built from TRBV19 and TRBJ2-5, with a weak D call TRBD1 (6 bases). Trimming shortened V by 3 bases and J by 7 bases, and 15 bases separated the two germline ends. Germline CDR1 LNHDA, CDR2 SQIVND (reference sequence). The CDR3 spans 14 residues.

The CDR3 DNA follows: TGTGCCAGCAGTTACGGAGCGGGCGGAAGCACAGATACGCAGTATTTT. Translation: CASSYGAGGSTDTQYF. The V call is TRBV6-5, the J call TRBJ2-3; possible D gene TRBD2, 6 bases. CDR3 size: 16 residues. Germline loops: CDR1 MNHEY, CDR2 SVGAGI. The V and J ends lost 2 bases and 0 bases respectively, with 12 bases between them.

As for this clone: In the same sample, other DNA sequences code for this CDR3. V usage is TRBV30 and J usage is TRBJ1-6; 10 bases align to TRBD1. CDR1 is GTSNPN, CDR2 SVGIG, per germline (reference sequence). J gave up 10 bases and V 0 bases, and 3 bases lay outside the gene matches. The CDR3 sequence is 14 residues long. The CDR3 bases are TGTGCCTGGAGTGTGGGGACAGGGGCCTCACCCCTCCACTTT. Residues: CAWSVGTGASPLHF. The full variable domain, its missing parts supplied by reference TRBV30 and TRBJ1-6, is SQTIHQWPATLVQPVGSPLSLECTVEGTSNPNLYWYRQAAGRGLQLLFYSVGIGQISSEVPQNLSASRPQDRQFILSSKKLLLSDSGFYLCAWSVGTGASPLHFGNGTRLTVT.

This clone was recorded a few times. J is TRBJ2-1 and V is TRBV4-1; TRBD2 matches 9 bases. Germline V gene data show CDR1 as MGHRA and CDR2 as YSYEKL. V shed 0 bases and J 6 bases; nucleotides not matched to a gene: 6. The CDR3 runs to 16 residues. Here the CDR3 DNA reads TGCGCCAGCAGCCAAGATCGAGCTAGCGGGGCCAATGAGCAGTTCTTC. Its protein is CASSQDRASGANEQFF.

The chain carries TRBV18 and TRBJ1-1; D might be TRBD1 (6 bases). The CDR3 is 14 residues long. Germline V gene sequence: CDR1 KGHSH, CDR2 LQKENI. The germline V and J ends were trimmed by 5 bases and 4 bases, with 14 bases remaining between them. The chain's CDR3 is CASSAGQTFTEAFF. CDR3 bases: TGTGCCAGCTCAGCCGGACAGACTTTCACTGAAGCTTTCTTT. Filled out from reference TRBV18 and TRBJ1-1, the complete variable domain reads NAGVMQNPRHLVRRRGQEARLRCSPMKGHSHVYWYRQLPEEGLKFMVYLQKENIIDESGMPKERFSAEFPKEGPSILRIQQVVRGDSAAYFCASSAGQTFTEAFFGQGTRLTVV.

The chain employs TRBV6-2 or TRBV6-3 and TRBJ2-1; TRBD2 is a possible D gene (6 bases). Germline values: CDR1 MNHEY, CDR2 SVGEGT. Deletions cut 5 bases from V and 4 bases from J, with 18 bases between. The CDR3 extends over 16 amino acids. The CDR3 DNA is TGTGCCAGCAGTGACGCTAGCGCCGACGAATACAATGAGCAGTTCTTC. It codes for CASSDASADEYNEQFF.

The genes are TRBV24-1 and TRBJ2-7, with 8 bases that match TRBD1. The J segment lost 7 bases and the V segment lost 0 bases, leaving 7 bases of the junction unmatched. The length of the CDR3 is 15 residues. Germline loops: CDR1 KGHDR, CDR2 SFDVKD. In DNA form, the CDR3 reads TGTGCCACCAGTGATTTGCGGCCAGGGGGCGAAGAGCAGTACTTC. Translation gives CATSDLRPGGEEQYF.

The rearrangement joins TRBV4-2 to TRBJ2-5; 11 bases map to TRBD2. The V segment lost 0 bases and the J segment 4 bases; nucleotides outside the gene matches: 7. CDR1 is LGHNA, CDR2 YNFKEQ, per germline. This CDR3 spans 17 amino acids. The CDR3 sequence: CASSQDPLLAGVETQYF. The CDR3 DNA follows: TGTGCCAGCAGCCAAGACCCTCTACTAGCGGGGGTAGAGACCCAGTACTTC.

The chain recombines TRBV14 with TRBJ1-6, with D possibly matching TRBD1 (5 bases). The V and J ends lost 3 bases and 3 bases respectively, with 9 bases between them. Germline V gives CDR1 SGHDN, CDR2 FVKESK. This CDR3 region has 15 residues. The CDR3 nucleotides read TGTGCCAGCAGCCAGGGGGGGAGCTATAATTCACCCCTCCACTTT. Translation: CASSQGGSYNSPLHF.